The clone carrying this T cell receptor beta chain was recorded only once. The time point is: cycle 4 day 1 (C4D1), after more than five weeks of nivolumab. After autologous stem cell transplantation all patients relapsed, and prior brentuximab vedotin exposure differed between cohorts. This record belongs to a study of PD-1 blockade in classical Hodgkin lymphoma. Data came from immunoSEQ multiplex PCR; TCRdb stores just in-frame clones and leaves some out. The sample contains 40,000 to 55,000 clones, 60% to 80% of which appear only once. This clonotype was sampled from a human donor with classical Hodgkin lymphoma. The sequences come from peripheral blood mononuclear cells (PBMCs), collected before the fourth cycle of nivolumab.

CDR3 DNA: TGTGCCAGCTCCCCGGGCTCCGAGCGTTATGGCTACACCTTC. Amino acid sequence: CASSPGSERYGYTF. The chain has TRBV18 and TRBJ1-2; D is uncertain. V was cut by 6 bases and J by 5 bases, with 16 bases left in between. Germline V gives CDR1 KGHSH, CDR2 LQKENI. The CDR3 covers 14 residues.